A single T cell receptor beta chain is shown here with its context. V shed 4 bases and J 2 bases; nucleotides not matched to a gene: 6. Germline V lookup: CDR1 LGHNA, CDR2 YSLEER. CDR3 length equals 16 residues. The repertoire was sequenced with immunoSEQ multiplex PCR; TCRdb's copy has only in-frame clones and lacks some. The sample carries some 250,000 clones, roughly four fifths recorded once. This record comes from a study of blood T cell repertoires in COVID-19. Among Cohort 3 donors, those recovered had two negative PCRs, clearance, or symptom resolution. The sequence came from a man aged 35-49 years who had recovered from COVID-19. The sequenced sample was PBMCs or T cells enriched from blood (not recorded which). V is TRBV4-3 and J is TRBJ2-7, with TRBD2 matching 12 bases. The CDR3 coding sequence is TGCGCCAGCAGCCTTACTAGCGGGGGGACCACCTACGAGCAGTACTTC. This translates into CASSLTSGGTTYEQYF.